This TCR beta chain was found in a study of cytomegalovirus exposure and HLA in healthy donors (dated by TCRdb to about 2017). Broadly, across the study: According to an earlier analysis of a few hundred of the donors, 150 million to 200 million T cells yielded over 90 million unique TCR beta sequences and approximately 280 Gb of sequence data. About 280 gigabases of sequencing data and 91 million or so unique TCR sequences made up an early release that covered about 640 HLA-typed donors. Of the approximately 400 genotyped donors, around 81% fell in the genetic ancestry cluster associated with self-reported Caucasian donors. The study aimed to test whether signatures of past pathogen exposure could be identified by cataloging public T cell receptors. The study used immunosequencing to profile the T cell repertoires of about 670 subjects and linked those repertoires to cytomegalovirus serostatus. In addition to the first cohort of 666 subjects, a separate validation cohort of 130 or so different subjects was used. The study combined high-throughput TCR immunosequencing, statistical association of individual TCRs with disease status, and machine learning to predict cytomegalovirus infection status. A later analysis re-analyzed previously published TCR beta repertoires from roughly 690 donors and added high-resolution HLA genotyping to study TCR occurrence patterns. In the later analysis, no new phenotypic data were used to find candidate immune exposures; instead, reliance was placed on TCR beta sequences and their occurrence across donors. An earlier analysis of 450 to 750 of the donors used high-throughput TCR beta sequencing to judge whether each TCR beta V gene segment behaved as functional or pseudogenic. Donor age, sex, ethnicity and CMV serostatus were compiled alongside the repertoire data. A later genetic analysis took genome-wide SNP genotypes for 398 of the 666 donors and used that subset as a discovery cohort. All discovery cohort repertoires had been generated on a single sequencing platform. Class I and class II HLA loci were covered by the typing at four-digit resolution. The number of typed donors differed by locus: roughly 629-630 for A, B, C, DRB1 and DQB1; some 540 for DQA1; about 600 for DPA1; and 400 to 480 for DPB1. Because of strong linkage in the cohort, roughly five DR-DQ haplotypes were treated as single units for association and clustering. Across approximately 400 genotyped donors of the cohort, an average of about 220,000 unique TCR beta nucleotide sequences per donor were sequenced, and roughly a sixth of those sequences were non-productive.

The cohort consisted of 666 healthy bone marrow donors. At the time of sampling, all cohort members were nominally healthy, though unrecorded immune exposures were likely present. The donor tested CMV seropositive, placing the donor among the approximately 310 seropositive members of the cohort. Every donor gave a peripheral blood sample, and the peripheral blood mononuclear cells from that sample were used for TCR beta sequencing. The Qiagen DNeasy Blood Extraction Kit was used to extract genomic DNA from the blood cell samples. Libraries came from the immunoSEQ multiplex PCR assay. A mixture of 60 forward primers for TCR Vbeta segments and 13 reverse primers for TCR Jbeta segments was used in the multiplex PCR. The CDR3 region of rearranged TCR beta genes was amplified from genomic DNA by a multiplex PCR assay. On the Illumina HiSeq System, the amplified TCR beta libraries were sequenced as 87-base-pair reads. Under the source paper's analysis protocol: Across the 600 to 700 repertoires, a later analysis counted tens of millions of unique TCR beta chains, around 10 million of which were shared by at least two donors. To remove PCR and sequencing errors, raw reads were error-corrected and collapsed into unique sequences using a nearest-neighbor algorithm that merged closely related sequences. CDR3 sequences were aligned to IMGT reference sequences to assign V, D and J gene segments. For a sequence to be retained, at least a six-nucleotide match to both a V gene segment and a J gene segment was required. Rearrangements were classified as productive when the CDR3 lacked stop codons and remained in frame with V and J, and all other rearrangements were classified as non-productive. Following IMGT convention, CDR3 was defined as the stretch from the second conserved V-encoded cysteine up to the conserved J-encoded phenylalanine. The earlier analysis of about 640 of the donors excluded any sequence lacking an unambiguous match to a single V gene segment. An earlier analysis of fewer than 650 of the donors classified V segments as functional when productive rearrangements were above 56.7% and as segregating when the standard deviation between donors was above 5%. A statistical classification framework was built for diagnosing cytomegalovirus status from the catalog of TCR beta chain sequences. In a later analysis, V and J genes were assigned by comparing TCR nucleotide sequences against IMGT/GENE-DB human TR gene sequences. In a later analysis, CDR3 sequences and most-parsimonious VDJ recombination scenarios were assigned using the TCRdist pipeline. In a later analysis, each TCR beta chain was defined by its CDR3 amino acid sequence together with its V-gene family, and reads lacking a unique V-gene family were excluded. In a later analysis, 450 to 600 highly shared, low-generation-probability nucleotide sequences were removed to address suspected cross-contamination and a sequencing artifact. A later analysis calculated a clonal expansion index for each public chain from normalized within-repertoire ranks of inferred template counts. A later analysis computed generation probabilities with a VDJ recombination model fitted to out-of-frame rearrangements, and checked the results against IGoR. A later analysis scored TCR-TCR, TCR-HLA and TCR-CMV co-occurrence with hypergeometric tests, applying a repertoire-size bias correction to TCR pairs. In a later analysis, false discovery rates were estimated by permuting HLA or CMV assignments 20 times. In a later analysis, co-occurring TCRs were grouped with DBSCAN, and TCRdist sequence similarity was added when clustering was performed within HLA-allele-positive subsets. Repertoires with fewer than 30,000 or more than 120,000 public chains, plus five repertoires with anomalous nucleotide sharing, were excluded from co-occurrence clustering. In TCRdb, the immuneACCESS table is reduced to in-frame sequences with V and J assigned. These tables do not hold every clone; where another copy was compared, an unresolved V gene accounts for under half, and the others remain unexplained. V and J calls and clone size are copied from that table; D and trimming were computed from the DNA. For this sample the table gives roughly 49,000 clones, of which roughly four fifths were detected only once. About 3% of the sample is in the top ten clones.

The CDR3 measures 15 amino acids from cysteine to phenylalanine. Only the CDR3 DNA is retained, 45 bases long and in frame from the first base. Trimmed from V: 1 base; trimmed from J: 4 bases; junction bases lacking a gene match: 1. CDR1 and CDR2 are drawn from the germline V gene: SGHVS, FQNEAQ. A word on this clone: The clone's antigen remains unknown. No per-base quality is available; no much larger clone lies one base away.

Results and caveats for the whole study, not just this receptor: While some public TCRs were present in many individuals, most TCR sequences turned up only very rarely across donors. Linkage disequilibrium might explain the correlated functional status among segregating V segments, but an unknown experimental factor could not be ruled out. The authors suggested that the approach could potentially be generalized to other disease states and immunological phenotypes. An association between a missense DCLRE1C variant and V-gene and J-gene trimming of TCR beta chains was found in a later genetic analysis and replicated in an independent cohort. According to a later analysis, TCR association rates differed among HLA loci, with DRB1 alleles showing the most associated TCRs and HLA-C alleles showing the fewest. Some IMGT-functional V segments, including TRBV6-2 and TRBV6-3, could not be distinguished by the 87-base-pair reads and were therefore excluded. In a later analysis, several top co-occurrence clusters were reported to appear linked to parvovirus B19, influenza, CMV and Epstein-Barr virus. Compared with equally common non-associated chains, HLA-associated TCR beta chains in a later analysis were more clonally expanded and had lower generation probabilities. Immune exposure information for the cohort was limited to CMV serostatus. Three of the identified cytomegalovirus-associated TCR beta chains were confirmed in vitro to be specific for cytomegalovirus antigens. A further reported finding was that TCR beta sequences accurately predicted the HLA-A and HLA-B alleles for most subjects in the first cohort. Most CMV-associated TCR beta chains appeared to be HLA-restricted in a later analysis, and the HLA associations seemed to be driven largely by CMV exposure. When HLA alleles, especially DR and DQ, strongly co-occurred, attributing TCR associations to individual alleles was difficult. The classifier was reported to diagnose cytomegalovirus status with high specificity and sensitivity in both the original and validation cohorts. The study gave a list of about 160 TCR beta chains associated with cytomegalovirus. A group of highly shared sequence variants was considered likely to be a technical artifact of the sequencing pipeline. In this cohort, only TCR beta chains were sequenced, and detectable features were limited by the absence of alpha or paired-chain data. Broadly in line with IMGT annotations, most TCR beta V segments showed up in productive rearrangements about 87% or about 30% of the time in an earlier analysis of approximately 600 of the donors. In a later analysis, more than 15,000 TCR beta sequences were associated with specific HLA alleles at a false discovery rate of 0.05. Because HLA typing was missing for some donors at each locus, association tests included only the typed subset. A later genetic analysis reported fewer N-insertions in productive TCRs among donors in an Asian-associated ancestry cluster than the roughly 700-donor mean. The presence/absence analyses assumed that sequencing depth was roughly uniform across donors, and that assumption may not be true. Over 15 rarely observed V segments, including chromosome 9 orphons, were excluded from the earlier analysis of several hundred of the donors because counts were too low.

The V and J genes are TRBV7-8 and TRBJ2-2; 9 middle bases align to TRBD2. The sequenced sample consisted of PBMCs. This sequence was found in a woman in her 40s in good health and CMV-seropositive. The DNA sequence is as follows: TGTGCCAGCAGCTTAGGTAGCGGGGGCACCGGGGAGCTGTTTTTT. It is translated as CASSLGSGGTGELFF.